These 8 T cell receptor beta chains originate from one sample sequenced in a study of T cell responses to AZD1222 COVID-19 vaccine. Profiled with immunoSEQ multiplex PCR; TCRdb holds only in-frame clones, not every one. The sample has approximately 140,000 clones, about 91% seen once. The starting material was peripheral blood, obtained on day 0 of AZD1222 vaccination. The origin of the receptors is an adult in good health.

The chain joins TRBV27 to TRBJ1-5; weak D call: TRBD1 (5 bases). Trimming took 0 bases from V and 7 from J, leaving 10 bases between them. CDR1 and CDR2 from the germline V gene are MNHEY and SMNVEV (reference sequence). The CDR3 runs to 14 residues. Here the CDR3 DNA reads TGTGCCAGCAGTTTATCGGGGCTCGGGCAGCCCCAGCATTTT. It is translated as CASSLSGLGQPQHF.

The CDR3 region is CATSRGRGREKLFF. The CDR3 coding sequence is TGTGCCACCAGCAGAGGCAGGGGGCGTGAAAAACTGTTTTTT. The genes are TRBV15 and TRBJ1-4; 8 positions match TRBD1. V lost 1 base, J lost 7 bases, and 2 bases stayed unmatched. The CDR3 loop spans 14 amino acids. Germline CDR1 is LNHNV and CDR2 is YYDKDF (reference sequence).

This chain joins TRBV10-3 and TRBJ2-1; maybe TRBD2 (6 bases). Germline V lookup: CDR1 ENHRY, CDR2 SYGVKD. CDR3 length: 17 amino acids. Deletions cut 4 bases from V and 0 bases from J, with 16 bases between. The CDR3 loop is CAISVPTSPSSYNEQFF. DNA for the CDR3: TGTGCCATCAGTGTTCCGACTAGTCCAAGCTCCTACAATGAGCAGTTCTTC.

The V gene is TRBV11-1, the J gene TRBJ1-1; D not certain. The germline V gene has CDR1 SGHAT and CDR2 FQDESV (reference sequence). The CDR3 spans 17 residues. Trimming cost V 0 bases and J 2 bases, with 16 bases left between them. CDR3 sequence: CASSLAVLTSRNTEAFF. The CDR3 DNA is TGTGCCAGCAGCTTAGCGGTCCTGACAAGTAGAAACACTGAAGCTTTCTTT.

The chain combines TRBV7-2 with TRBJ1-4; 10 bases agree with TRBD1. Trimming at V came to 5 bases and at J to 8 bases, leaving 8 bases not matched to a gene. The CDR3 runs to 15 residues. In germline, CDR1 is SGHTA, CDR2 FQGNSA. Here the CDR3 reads CASSPRDRGEEKLFF. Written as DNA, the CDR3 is TGTGCCAGCAGCCCGCGGGACAGGGGCGAGGAAAAACTGTTTTTT.

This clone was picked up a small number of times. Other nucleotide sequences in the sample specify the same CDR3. The CDR3 is CASSLSREQYF. The CDR3 coding sequence is TGTGCCAGCAGCTTGTCTCGCGAGCAGTACTTC. The J gene is TRBJ2-7, the V gene TRBV5-6; D is uncertain. V gave up 1 base and J gave up 6 bases, with 5 bases separating them. The CDR3 has 11 amino acids. The V gene's germline CDR1 is SGHDT and CDR2 YYEEEE.

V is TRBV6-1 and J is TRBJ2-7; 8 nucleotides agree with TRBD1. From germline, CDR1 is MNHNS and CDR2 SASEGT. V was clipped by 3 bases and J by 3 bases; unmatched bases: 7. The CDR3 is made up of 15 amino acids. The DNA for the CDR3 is TGTGCCAGCAGTGACGGGGGACAGGCGGGCTACGAGCAGTACTTC. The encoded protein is CASSDGGQAGYEQYF.

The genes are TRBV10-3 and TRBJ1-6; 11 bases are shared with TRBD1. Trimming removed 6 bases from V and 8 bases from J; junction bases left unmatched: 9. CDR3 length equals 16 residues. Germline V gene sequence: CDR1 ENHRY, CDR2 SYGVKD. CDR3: CAISNLPGQGDSPLHF. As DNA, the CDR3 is TGTGCCATCAGCAATTTACCGGGACAGGGGGATTCACCCCTCCACTTT.